One and the same sample provided the 16 T cell receptor beta chains below, sequenced in a study of blood T cell repertoires in COVID-19. Sequenced by immunoSEQ multiplex PCR; TCRdb stores in-frame clones only, minus some. The data hold about 55,000 clones, with approximately 90% observed a single time. Sequencing used peripheral blood. The receptors were sampled from a man aged 60 to 69 with acute or convalescent COVID-19.

This clone appeared a single time. The V and J genes are TRBV30 and TRBJ1-1, with 8 positions matching TRBD1. There are 14 residues in the CDR3. The junction had 5 bases not matched to a gene; V was cut back by 5 bases and J by 0 bases. Germline V gene sequence: CDR1 GTSNPN, CDR2 SVGIG (reference sequence). The CDR3 is CAWLRGPMNTEAFF. CDR3 coding DNA: TGTGCCTGGCTCAGGGGGCCCATGAACACTGAAGCTTTCTTT.

This clone was counted once. The V and J genes are TRBV10-3 and TRBJ2-5; 7 positions match TRBD2. The CDR3 contains 13 residues. CDR1 is ENHRY, CDR2 SYGVKD, per germline. V lost 10 bases and J lost 5; bases outside the gene matches: 10. This CDR3 is CATRLGGQETQYF. CDR3 bases: TGTGCCACCCGCTTGGGAGGGCAGGAGACCCAGTACTTC.

V gene TRBV25-1 combines with J gene TRBJ2-5; maybe TRBD1 (6 bases). Germline CDR1 reads MGHDK; CDR2 reads SYGVNS. This CDR3 contains 15 residues. The V end lost 3 bases, the J end lost 7 bases, and 18 bases lay between the germline ends. Here the CDR3 DNA reads TGTGCCAGCAGTGAGGAGTGGGGGCATCGGGGGACCCAGTACTTC. Protein sequence: CASSEEWGHRGTQYF.

By share of the sample, this clone is medium-sized. The chain is built from TRBV5-8 and TRBJ2-2; 8 bases are a match to TRBD1. From germline, CDR1 is SGHTS and CDR2 YDEGEE. CDR3 size: 14 residues. V trimming: 9 bases; J trimming: 4 bases; junction bases outside the gene matches: 8. CDR3 DNA sequence: TGTGCCACCCGTCGTACAGGGGGCACCGGGGAGCTGTTTTTT. Translated: CATRRTGGTGELFF.

Of note for this clone: A read error may produce the germline difference seen at one junction end. The rearrangement joins TRBV2 to TRBJ2-5, with 13 bases aligning to TRBD2. CDR1 SNHLY and CDR2 FYNNEI come from the germline V gene. The length of the CDR3 is 16 residues. The CDR3 DNA follows: TGTGCCAGCAGCGAAGGGACTAGCGGGACCCAAGAGACCCAGTACTTC. Protein sequence: CASSEGTSGTQETQYF.

J is TRBJ2-3 and V is TRBV7-3; 7 bases agree with TRBD2. Germline CDR1 SGHTA, CDR2 FQGTGA. J gave up 2 bases and V 0 bases, and 2 bases lay outside the gene matches. The CDR3 extends over 15 amino acids. The CDR3: CASSLTSGLTDTQYF. CDR3 bases: TGTGCCAGCAGCTTAACTAGCGGGCTCACAGATACGCAGTATTTT.

The V gene is TRBV11-3, the J gene TRBJ2-7; 14 nucleotides align to TRBD2. This CDR3 comprises 16 residues. Germline V lookup: CDR1 SGHNT, CDR2 YENEEA. J lost 5 bases, V lost 5 bases, and 8 bases had no gene match. This chain's CDR3 is CASSPGGLAGVHEQYF. CDR3 coding DNA: TGTGCCAGCAGCCCAGGGGGACTAGCGGGAGTCCACGAGCAGTACTTC.

This clone was seen a few times. The chain combines TRBV7-3 with TRBJ2-2; TRBD2 matches at 14 bases. J was trimmed by 5 bases and V by 5 bases; bases with no gene match: 10. The germline V gene has CDR1 SGHTA and CDR2 FQGTGA. The CDR3 totals 18 residues. The CDR3 DNA reads TGTGCCAGCAGCCGCACCGGGACTAGCGGGAGACAGACCGGGGAGCTGTTTTTT. Translation: CASSRTGTSGRQTGELFF.

The chain recombines TRBV6-2 or TRBV6-3 with TRBJ2-1; a weak D match, TRBD1 (6 bases). Trimming removed 5 bases at V and 6 bases at J, with 14 bases between. From germline, CDR1 is MNHEY and CDR2 SVGEGT. CDR3 length equals 14 residues. DNA for the CDR3: TGTGCCAGCAGTGGTCAGGGGTACAGCAATGAGCAGTTCTTC. This encodes CASSGQGYSNEQFF.

The DNA of the CDR3 is TGTGCCAGCAGCTCGACAGGGATGTTGTACGAGCAGTACTTC. Protein sequence: CASSSTGMLYEQYF. The rearrangement uses TRBV7-2 and TRBJ2-7, with 7 bases that match TRBD1. The V gene end was trimmed by 4 bases and the J gene end by 4 bases; junction bases not matched to a gene: 7. Germline V lookup: CDR1 SGHTA, CDR2 FQGNSA. The CDR3 consists of 14 residues.

J is TRBJ2-1 and V is TRBV4-2, with 9 bases matching TRBD2. Unmatched junction bases numbered 1, after V lost 1 base and J lost 3 bases. The CDR3 sequence is 15 residues long. Germline assignment: CDR1 LGHNA and CDR2 YNFKEQ. The CDR3 sequence: CASSQGLADYNEQFF. In DNA, the CDR3 is TGTGCCAGCAGCCAAGGACTAGCGGACTACAATGAGCAGTTCTTC.

The chain has TRBV4-3 and TRBJ1-2; tentative D call: TRBD1 (6 bases). Germline V gives CDR1 LGHNA, CDR2 YSLEER. V was pared by 4 bases and J by 4 bases, with 13 bases between. This CDR3 contains 14 residues. CDR3 DNA: TGCGCCAGCAGCCTCGGGCCGGACAGCTATGGCTACACCTTC. Translated: CASSLGPDSYGYTF.

This clone turned up a few times. V and J are TRBV15 and TRBJ1-5, with unresolved D. Germline CDR1 and CDR2: LNHNV and YYDKDF (reference sequence). Trimming took off 1 base at V and 4 bases at J, with 14 bases between the two ends. The CDR3 has 16 residues. The chain's CDR3 is CATSRGGEGPNQPQHF. CDR3 in DNA: TGTGCCACCAGCAGAGGCGGGGAAGGACCAAATCAGCCCCAGCATTTT.

The DNA of the CDR3 is TGTGCCAGCAGCTCCACGCTAGCGGATTCCTACAATGAGCAGTTCTTC. It is translated as CASSSTLADSYNEQFF. This chain joins TRBV5-6 and TRBJ2-1, with 7 positions matching TRBD2. The CDR3 contains 16 residues. CDR1 and CDR2 from the germline V gene are SGHDT and YYEEEE. V lost 3 bases and J lost 1; bases outside the gene matches: 7.

This clone was detected only once. This rearrangement joins TRBV7-2 to TRBJ2-5, with 7 bases lining up with TRBD2. V lost 5 bases, J lost 2 bases, and 11 bases stayed unmatched. CDR3 length: 16 residues. From germline, CDR1 is SGHTA and CDR2 FQGNSA. The CDR3 nucleotides are TGTGCCAGCAGCCTTACTAGCGCCCCCGCTCAAGAGACCCAGTACTTC. Encoded protein: CASSLTSAPAQETQYF.

This rearrangement joins TRBV11-1 to TRBJ1-1; D gene unclear. In germline, CDR1 is SGHAT, CDR2 FQDESV (reference sequence). V lost 5 bases to trimming and J lost 6 bases, with 22 bases between them. The CDR3 runs 16 residues. CDR3 in amino acids: CASSPLPPREVSEAFF. DNA for the CDR3: TGTGCCAGCAGCCCTCTTCCCCCCAGAGAGGTCTCTGAAGCTTTCTTT.